Listed below are T cell receptor beta chains from one sample, sequenced in a study of cytomegalovirus exposure and HLA in healthy donors. Sequencing used immunoSEQ multiplex PCR; TCRdb keeps in-frame clones, though not all of them. This sample has tens of thousands of clones, with over 70% found just once. Sequenced sample: PBMCs. These receptors all stem from a woman in her 40s in good health and CMV-seropositive. Both conserved end residues are part of each CDR3. Fields, in order: J gene, clone size, V gene, D gene, CDR3 DNA, CDR3 protein. The D gene is left open where the match is weak. A row's size may be missing; if present it is once, few, many or a size class.

TRBJ1-5,.,TRBV4-2,TRBD1,TGTGCCAGCAGCCAATCCGACAGGGTGGGTCAGCCCCAGCATTTT,CASSQSDRVGQPQHF
TRBJ2-7,.,TRBV5-1,TRBD1,TGCGCCAGCAGCTTGGAGGACAGGTGGGAGCAGTACTTC,CASSLEDRWEQYF
TRBJ2-5,.,TRBV4-1,.,TGTGCCAGCAGCCAAGATCTGGAGACCCAGTACTTC,CASSQDLETQYF
TRBJ2-2,.,TRBV6-5,TRBD2,TGTGCCAGCAGTTACCTAGCGGGGGATACCGGGGAGCTGTTTTTT,CASSYLAGDTGELFF
TRBJ2-2,once,TRBV7-8,TRBD2,TGTGCCAGCAGCCGGAGGACTAGCGGGTCGAACACCGGGGAGCTGTTTTTT,CASSRRTSGSNTGELFF
TRBJ2-7,.,TRBV2,.,TGTGCCAGCAGTCCCGCACGAGCCTCCTACGAGCAGTACTTC,CASSPARASYEQYF
TRBJ2-2,.,TRBV2,TRBD2,TGTGCCAGCAGTGGGACTAGCCCGAACACCGGGGAGCTGTTTTTT,CASSGTSPNTGELFF
TRBJ2-2,.,TRBV7-6,TRBD1,TGTGCCAGCAGCTTAATGGACAGGCCCGGGGAGCTGTTTTTT,CASSLMDRPGELFF
TRBJ2-6,few,TRBV5-5,.,TGTGCCAGCAGCTGGGGCACCAGCTCTGGGGCCAACGTCCTGACTTTC,CASSWGTSSGANVLTF
TRBJ1-4,.,TRBV25-1,.,TGTGCCAGCAGTGAACGTACTACGGAAAAACTGTTTTTT,CASSERTTEKLFF
TRBJ2-7,.,TRBV6-5,.,TGTGCCAGCAGGGCGGACAGCCACGAGCAGTACTTC,CASRADSHEQYF
TRBJ1-2,.,TRBV5-1,.,TGCGCCAGCAGCTTGGCCGGCAGCCGGTTCCAGGGGTATGGCTACACCTTC,CASSLAGSRFQGYGYTF
TRBJ1-1,.,TRBV7-8,TRBD1,TGTGCCAGCAGCACCAGAACAGGGGGCAGCACTGAAGCTTTCTTT,CASSTRTGGSTEAFF
TRBJ1-1,.,TRBV12-5,.,TGTGCTAGTGGGCGAGAAACCGGGAGGAACACTGAAGCTTTCTTT,CASGRETGRNTEAFF
TRBJ2-7,.,TRBV10-3,.,TGTGCCATCAAGGAGGGTCCCTCCTACGAGCAGTACTTC,CAIKEGPSYEQYF
TRBJ1-5,few,TRBV5-6,TRBD1,TGTGCCAGCAGCTTCTCCAGCGAGGGGGCAGTGCATTTT,CASSFSSEGAVHF
TRBJ1-2,.,TRBV13,.,TGTGCCAGCAGCTTAACAGGGTTCGGCTACACCTTC,CASSLTGFGYTF
TRBJ2-3,.,TRBV9,TRBD1,TGTGCCAGCAGCGTAGGACAGGGGGCGGCAGATACGCAGTATTTT,CASSVGQGAADTQYF
TRBJ2-5,.,TRBV27,.,TGTGCCAGCAGTTCAGGGCCCTTGCGTGGGACCCAGTACTTC,CASSSGPLRGTQYF
TRBJ1-6,once,TRBV7-9,TRBD1,TGTGCCAGCAGCTTATCCGGGACAGGGCTCTCACCCCTCCACTTT,CASSLSGTGLSPLHF
TRBJ1-2,.,TRBV5-1,.,TGCGCCAGCAGCGCAGGAACAGGGCTCGACGGCTACACCTTC,CASSAGTGLDGYTF
TRBJ1-4,.,TRBV28,.,TGTGCCAGCAGCGCGGAAGCTAATGAAAAACTGTTTTTT,CASSAEANEKLFF
TRBJ2-7,.,TRBV23-1,TRBD1,TGCGCCAGCAGCCCGACTCCACAGGGGACCTCCTACGAGCAGTACTTC,CASSPTPQGTSYEQYF
TRBJ2-2,.,TRBV5-4,TRBD2,TGTGCCAGCAGCACGCTAACCATTCTAGCGGGAAACACCGGGGAGCTGTTTTTT,CASSTLTILAGNTGELFF